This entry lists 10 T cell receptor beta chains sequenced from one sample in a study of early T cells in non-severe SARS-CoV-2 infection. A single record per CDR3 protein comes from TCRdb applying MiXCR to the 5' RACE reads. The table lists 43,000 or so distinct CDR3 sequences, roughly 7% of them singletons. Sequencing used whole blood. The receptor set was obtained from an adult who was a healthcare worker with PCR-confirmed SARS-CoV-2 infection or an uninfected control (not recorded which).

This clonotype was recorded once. The CDR3 DNA reads TGTGCCAGCAGCCCCCAAGCGGGGAGGAACACCGGGGAGCTGTTTTTT. Encoded protein: CASSPQAGRNTGELFF. The chain has TRBV7-2 and TRBJ2-2, with TRBD2 matching over 7 bases. This CDR3 has 16 amino acids. The V segment lost 5 bases and the J segment 1 base; nucleotides outside the gene matches: 7. CDR1 SGHTA and CDR2 FQGNSA come from the germline V gene.

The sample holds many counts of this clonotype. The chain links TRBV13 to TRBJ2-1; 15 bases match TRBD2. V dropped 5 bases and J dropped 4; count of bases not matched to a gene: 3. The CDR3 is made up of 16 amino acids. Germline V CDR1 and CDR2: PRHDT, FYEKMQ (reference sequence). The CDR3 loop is CASSRGLAGGYNEQFF. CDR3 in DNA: TGTGCCAGCAGCCGCGGACTAGCGGGGGGGTACAATGAGCAGTTCTTC.

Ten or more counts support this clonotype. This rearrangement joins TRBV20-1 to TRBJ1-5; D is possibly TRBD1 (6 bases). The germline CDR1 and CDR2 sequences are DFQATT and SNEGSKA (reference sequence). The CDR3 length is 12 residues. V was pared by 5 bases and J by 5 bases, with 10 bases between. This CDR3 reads CSAEGGDQPQHF. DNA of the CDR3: TGCAGTGCTGAGGGGGGGGATCAGCCCCAGCATTTT.

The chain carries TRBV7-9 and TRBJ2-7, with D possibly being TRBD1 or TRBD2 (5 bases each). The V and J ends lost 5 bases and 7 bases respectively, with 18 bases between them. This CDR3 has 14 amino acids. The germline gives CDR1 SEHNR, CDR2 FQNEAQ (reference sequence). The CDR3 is CASSVTSGAEEQYF. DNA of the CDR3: TGTGCCAGCAGCGTAACCTCCGGGGCAGAAGAGCAGTACTTC.

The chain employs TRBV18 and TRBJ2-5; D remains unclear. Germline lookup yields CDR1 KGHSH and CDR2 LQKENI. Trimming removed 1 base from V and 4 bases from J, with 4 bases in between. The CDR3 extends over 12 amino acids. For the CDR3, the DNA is TGTGCCAGCTCACCACGGCGAGAGACCCAGTACTTC. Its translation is CASSPRRETQYF.

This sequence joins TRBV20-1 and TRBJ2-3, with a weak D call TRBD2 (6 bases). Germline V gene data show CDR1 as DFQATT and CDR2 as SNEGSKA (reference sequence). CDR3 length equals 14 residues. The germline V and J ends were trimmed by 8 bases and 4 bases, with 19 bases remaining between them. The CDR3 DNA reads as TGCAGTCAAGCCGAAGGGACTTCCTCAGATACGCAGTATTTT. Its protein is CSQAEGTSSDTQYF.

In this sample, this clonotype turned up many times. CDR3 DNA: TGTGCCAGCAGTTACGGGGGGGCAGCTTTCTTT. Its translation is CASSYGGAAFF. The rearrangement links TRBV6-5 to TRBJ1-1; a weak D match, TRBD1 (6 bases). Germline loops: CDR1 MNHEY, CDR2 SVGAGI. V lost 2 bases, J lost 10 bases, and 8 bases lay in between. The CDR3 has 11 residues.

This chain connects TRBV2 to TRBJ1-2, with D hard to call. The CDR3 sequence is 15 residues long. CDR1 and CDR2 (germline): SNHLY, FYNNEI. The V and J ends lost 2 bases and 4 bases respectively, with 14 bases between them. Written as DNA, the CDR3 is TGTGCCAGCAGTGAAATAACAGAGACCATCTATGGCTACACCTTC. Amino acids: CASSEITETIYGYTF.

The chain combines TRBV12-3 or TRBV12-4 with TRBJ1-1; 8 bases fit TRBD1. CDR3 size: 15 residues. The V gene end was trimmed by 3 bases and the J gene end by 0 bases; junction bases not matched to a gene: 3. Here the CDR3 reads CASSLTGDMNTEAFF. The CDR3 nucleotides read TGTGCCAGCAGTTTGACAGGGGACATGAACACTGAAGCTTTCTTT.

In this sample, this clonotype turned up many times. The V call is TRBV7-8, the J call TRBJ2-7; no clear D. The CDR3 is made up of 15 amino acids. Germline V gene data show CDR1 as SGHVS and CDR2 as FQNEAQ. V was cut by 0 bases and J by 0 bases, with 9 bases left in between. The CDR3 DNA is TGTGCCAGCAGCTTAGCAGTACCTAGCTCCTACGAGCAGTACTTC. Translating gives CASSLAVPSSYEQYF. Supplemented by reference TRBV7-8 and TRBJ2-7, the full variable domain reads GAGVSQSPRYKVAKRGQDVALRCDPISGHVSLFWYQQALGQGPEFLTYFQNEAQLDKSGLPSDRFFAERPEGSVSTLKIQRTQQEDSAVYLCASSLAVPSSYEQYFGPGTRLTVT.